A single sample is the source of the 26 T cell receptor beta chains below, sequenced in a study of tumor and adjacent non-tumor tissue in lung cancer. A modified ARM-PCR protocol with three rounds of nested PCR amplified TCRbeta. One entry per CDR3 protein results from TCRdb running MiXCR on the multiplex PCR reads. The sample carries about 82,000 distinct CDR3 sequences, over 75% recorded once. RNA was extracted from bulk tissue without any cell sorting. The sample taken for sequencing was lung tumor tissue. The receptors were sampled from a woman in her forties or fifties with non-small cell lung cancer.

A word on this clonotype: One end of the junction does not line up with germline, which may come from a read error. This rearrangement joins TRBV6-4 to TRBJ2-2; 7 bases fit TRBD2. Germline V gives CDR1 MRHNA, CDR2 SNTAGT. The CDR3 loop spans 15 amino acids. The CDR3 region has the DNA TGTGCCAGCAGTCCCATGGGGGGGACGGTCGGGGACCTGTCTTTT. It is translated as CASSPMGGTVGDLSF.

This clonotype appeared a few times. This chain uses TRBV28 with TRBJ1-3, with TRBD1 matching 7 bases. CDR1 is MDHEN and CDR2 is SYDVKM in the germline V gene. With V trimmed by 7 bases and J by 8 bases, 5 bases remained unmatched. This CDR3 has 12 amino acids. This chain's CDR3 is CASTHRGYTIYF. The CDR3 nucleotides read TGTGCCAGCACCCACAGGGGATACACCATATATTTT.

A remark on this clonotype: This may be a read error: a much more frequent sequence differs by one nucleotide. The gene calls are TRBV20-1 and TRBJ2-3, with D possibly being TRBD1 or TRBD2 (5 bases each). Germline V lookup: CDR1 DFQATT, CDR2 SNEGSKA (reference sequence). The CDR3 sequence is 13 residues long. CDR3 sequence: CSASPGSTDTKYF. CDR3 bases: TGCAGTGCTAGCCCAGGGAGCACAGATACGAAGTATTTT.

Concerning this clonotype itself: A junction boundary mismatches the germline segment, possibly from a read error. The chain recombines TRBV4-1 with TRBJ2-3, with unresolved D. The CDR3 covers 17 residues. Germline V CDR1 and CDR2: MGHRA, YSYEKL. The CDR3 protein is CASNQEVSGSGPDTQYF. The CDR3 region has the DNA TGCGCCAGCAACCAAGAGGTATCGGGTAGTGGCCCAGATACGCAGTATTTT.

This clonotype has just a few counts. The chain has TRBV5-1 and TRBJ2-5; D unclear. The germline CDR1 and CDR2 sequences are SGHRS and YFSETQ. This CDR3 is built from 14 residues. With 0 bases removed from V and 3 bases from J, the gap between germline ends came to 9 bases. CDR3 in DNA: TGCGCCAGCAGCTTGGCCGTATCCGAAGAGACCCAGTACTTC. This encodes CASSLAVSEETQYF.

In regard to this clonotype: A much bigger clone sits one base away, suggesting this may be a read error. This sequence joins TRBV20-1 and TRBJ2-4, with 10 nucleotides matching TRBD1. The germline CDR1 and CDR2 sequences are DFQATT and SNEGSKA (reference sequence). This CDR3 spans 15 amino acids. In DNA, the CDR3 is TGCAGTGCCCGACCCGACAGGGGGCGGGGTGGCATTAAGTACTTC. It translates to CSARPDRGRGGIKYF.

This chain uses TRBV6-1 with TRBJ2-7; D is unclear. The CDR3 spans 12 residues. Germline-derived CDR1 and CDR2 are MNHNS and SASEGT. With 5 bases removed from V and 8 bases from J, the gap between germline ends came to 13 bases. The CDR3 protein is CASSIVFGQQYF. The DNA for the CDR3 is TGTGCCAGCAGTATTGTCTTCGGGCAGCAGTACTTC.

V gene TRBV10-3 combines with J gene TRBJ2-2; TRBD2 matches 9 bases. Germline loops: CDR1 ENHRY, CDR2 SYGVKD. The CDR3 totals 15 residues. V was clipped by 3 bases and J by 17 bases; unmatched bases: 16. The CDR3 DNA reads TGTGCCATCAGTGACGCGGGAGGGGTCACCGGGGAGCCATTTTTT. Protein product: CAISDAGGVTGEPFF.

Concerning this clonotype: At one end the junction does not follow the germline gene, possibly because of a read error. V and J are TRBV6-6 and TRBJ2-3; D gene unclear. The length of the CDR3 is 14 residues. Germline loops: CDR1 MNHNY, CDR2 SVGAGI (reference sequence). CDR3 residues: CATSYSLSAGTQYF. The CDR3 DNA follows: TGTGCCACCAGTTACTCACTCTCCGCCGGTACGCAGTATTTT.

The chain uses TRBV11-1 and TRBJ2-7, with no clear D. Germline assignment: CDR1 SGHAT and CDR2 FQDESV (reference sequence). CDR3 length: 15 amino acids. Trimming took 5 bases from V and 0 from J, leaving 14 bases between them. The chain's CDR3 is CASSRISAASYEQYF. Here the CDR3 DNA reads TGTGCCAGCAGCCGGATAAGCGCGGCCTCCTACGAGCAGTACTTC.

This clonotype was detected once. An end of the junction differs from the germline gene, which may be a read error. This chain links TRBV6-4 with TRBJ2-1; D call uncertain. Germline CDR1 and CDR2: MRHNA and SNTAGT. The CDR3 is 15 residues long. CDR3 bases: TGTGCCAACAGTGACGCTGGTGGTTCCTACAATGAGCAGTTCTTC. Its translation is CANSDAGGSYNEQFF.

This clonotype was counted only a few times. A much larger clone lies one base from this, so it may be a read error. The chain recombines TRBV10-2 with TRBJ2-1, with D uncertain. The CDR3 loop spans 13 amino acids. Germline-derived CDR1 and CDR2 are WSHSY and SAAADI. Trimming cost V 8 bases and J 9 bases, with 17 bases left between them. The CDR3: CASCASTGTEQFF. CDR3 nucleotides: TGCGCCAGCTGTGCTAGTACGGGCACTGAGCAGTTCTTC.

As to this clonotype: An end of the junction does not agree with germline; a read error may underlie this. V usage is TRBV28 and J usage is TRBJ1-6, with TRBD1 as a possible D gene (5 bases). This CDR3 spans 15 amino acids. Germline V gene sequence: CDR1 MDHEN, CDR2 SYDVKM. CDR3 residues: CARTFSGTHNSPLHF. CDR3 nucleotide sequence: TGTGCCAGGACCTTTTCCGGGACCCACAATTCACCGCTCCACTTT.

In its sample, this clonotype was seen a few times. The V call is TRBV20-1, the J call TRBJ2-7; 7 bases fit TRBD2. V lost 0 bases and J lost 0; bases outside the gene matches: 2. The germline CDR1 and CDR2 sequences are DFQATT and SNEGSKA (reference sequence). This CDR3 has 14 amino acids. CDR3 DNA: TGCAGTGCTAGAGATCCGGGGGGCTCCTACGAGCAGTACTTC. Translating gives CSARDPGGSYEQYF.

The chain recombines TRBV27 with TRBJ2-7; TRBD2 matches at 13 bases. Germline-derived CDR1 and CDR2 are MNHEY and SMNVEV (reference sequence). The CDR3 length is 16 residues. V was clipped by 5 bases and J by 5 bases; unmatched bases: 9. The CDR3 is CASSPLTSGRADEQYF. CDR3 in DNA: TGTGCCAGCAGTCCACTTACTAGCGGGAGGGCGGACGAGCAGTACTTC.

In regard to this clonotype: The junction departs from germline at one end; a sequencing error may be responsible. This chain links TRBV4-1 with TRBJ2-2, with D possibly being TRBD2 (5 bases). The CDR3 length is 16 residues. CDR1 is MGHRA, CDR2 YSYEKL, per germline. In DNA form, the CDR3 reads TGCGCCAGCAGCCAAACCTCCGCTAGCACCACCGGGGAACTGTTTTTT. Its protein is CASSQTSASTTGELFF.

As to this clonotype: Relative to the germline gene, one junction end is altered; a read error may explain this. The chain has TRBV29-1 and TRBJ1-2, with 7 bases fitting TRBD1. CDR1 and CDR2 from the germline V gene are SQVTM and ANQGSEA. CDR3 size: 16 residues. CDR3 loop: CSLEVKTGMKNYGYTF. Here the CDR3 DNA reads TGCAGCCTTGAAGTAAAGACAGGGATGAAGAACTATGGCTACACCTTC.

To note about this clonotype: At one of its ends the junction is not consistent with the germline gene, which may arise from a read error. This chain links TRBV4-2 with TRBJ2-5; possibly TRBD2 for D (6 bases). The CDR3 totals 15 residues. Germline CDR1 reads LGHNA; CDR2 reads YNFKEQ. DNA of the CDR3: TGTGCCAGAAGCCAAGAAGGAGGGTCTCAAGGGACCCAGTACTTC. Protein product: CARSQEGGSQGTQYF.

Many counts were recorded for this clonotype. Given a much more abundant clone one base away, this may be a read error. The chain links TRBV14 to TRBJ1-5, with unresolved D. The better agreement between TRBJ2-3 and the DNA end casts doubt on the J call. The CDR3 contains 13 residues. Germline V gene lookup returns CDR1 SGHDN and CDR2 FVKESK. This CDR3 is CASSPQTNQPQYF. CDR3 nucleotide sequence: TGTGCCAGCAGCCCACAAACTAATCAGCCCCAGTATTTT.

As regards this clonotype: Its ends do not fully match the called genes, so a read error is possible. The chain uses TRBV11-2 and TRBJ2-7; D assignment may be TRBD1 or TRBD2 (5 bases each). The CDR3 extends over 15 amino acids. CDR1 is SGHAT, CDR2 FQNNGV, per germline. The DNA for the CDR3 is TGTGCCAGCACCTTACCAGGGAGTAGCGCGTACGAGCAGTACTTC. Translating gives CASTLPGSSAYEQYF.

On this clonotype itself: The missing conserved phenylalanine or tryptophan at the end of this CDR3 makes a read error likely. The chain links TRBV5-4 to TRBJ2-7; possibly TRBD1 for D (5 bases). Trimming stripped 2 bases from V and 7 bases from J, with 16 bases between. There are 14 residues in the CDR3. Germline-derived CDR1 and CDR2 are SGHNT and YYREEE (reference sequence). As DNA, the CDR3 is TGTGCCAGCAGCTTCGGCCAGGGTAATGGTGAGCAGTACTCC. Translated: CASSFGQGNGEQYS.

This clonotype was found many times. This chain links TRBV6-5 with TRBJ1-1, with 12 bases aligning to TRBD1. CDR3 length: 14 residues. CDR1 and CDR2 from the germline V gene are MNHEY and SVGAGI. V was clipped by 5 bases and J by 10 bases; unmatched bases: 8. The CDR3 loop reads CASSIGTGGSSAFF. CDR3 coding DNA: TGTGCCAGCAGTATCGGGACAGGGGGCTCCTCAGCTTTCTTT.

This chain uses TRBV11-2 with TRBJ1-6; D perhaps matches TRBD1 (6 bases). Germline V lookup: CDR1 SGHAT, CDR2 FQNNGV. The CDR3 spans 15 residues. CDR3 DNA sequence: TGTGTCAGAAGCTTAGGACAGTTGGAGAATTCACCCCTCCACTTT. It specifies CVRSLGQLENSPLHF. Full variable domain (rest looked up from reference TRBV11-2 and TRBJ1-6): EAGVAQSPRYKIIEKRQSVAFWCNPISGHATLYWYQQILGQGPKLLIQFQNNGVVDDSQLPKDRFSAERLKGVDSTLKIQPAKLEDSAVYLCVRSLGQLENSPLHFGNGTRLTVT.

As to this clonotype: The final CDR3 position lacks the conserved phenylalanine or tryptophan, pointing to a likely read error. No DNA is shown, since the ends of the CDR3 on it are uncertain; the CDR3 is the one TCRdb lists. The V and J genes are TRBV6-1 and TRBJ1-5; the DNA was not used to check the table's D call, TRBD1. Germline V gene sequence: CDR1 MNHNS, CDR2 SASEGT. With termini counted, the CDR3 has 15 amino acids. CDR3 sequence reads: CASSERQGTNQPQHY.

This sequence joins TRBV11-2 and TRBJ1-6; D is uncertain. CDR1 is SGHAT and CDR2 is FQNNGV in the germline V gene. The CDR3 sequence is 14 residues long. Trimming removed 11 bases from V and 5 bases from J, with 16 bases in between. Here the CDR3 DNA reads TGTGCCGGTAGCTTAGACCGGGATAATTCACCCCTCCACTTT. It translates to CAGSLDRDNSPLHF.

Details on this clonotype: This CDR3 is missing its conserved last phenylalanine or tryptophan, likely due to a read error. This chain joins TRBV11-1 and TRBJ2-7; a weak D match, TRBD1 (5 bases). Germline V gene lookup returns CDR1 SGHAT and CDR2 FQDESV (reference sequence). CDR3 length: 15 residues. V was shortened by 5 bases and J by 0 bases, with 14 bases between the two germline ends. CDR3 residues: CASSRIGAVSYEQYL. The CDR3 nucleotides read TGTGCCAGCAGCCGGATAGGGGCGGTCTCCTACGAGCAGTACCTC.